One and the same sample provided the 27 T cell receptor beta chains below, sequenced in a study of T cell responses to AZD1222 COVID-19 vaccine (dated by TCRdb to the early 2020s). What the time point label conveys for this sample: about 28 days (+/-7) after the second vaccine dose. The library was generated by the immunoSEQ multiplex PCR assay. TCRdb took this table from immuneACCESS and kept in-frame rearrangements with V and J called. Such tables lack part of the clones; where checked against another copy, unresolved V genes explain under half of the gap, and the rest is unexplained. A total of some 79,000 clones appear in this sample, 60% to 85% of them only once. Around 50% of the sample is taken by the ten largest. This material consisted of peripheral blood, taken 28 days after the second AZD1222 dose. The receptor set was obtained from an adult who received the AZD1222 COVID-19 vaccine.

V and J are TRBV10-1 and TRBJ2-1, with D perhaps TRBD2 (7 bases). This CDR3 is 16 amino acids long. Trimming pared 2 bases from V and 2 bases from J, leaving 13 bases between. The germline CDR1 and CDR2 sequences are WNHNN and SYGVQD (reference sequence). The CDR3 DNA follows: TGCGCCAGCAGTGAGAATAGGGGGGGTACCTACAATGAGCAGTTCTTC. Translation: CASSENRGGTYNEQFF.

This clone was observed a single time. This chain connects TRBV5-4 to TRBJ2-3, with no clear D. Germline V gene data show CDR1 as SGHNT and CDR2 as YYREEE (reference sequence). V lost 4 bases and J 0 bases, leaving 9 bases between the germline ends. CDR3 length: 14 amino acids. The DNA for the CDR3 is TGTGCCAGCAGCCCCGACATGAGCACAGATACGCAGTATTTT. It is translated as CASSPDMSTDTQYF.

CDR3 coding DNA: TGCGCCAGCAGCGACCAAGGGACTTCGGAAGAAAAACTGTTTTTT. It is translated as CASSDQGTSEEKLFF. This chain connects TRBV10-2 to TRBJ1-4; maybe TRBD1 (5 bases). V was trimmed by 6 bases and J by 8 bases, leaving 19 bases between them. The V gene's germline CDR1 is WSHSY and CDR2 SAAADI. The CDR3 is made up of 15 amino acids.

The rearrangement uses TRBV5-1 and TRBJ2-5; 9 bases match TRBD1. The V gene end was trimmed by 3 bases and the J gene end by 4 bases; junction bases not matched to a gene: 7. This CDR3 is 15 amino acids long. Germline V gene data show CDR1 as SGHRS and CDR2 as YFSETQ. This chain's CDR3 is CASSWRPGQGETQYF. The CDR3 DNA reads TGCGCCAGCAGCTGGCGGCCGGGACAGGGAGAGACCCAGTACTTC.

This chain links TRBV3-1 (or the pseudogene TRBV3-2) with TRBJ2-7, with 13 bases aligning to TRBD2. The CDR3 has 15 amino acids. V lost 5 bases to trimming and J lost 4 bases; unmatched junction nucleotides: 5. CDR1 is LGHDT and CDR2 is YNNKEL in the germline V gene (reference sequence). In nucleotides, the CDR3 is TGTGCCAGCAGCACCCGACTAGCGGGAGGTTACGAGCAGTACTTC. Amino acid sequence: CASSTRLAGGYEQYF.

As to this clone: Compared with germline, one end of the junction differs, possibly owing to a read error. The CDR3 here is CASSQELYYSGRARNEQFF. CDR3 DNA: TGTGCCAGCAGTCAAGAGTTATATTATAGCGGGAGGGCGCGGAATGAGCAGTTCTTC. The V gene is TRBV4-2, the J gene TRBJ2-1; 11 bases agree with TRBD2. The germline V gene has CDR1 LGHNA and CDR2 YNFKEQ. This CDR3 spans 19 amino acids.

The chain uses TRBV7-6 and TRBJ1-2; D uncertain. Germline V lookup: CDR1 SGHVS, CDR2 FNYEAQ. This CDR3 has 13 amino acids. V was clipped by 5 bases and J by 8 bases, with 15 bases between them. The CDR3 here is CASSPKWVGGYTF. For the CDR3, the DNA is TGTGCCAGCAGCCCGAAGTGGGTGGGCGGCTACACCTTC.

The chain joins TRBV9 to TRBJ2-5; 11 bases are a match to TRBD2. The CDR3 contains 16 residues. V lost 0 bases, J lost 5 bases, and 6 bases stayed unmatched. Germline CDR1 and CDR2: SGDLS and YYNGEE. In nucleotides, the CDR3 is TGTGCCAGCAGCGTAGCTACGACTAGCGGGAAGGAGACCCAGTACTTC. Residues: CASSVATTSGKETQYF.

The DNA of the CDR3 is TGTGCCAGCAGTTACTCGAGGGGACTCTCATCCTACGAGCAGTACTTC. Encoded protein: CASSYSRGLSSYEQYF. The chain combines TRBV6-2 or TRBV6-3 with TRBJ2-7, with D maybe TRBD2 (6 bases). The CDR3 sequence is 16 residues long. Germline-derived CDR1 and CDR2 are MNHEY and SVGEGT. Trimming took off 0 bases at V and 1 base at J, with 13 bases between the two ends.

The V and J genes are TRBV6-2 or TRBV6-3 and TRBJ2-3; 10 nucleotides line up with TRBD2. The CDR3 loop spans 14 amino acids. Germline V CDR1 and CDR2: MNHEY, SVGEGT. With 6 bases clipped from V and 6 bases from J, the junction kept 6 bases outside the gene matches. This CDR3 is CASSRGTSADTQYF. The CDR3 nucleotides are TGTGCCAGCAGCCGCGGGACTAGCGCGGATACGCAGTATTTT.

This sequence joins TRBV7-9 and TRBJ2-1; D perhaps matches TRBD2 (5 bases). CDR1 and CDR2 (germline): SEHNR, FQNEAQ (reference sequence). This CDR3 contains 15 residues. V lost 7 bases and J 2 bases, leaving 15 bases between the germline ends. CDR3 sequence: CASNNDGLTYNEQFF. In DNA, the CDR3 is TGTGCCAGCAACAATGACGGACTGACCTACAATGAGCAGTTCTTC.

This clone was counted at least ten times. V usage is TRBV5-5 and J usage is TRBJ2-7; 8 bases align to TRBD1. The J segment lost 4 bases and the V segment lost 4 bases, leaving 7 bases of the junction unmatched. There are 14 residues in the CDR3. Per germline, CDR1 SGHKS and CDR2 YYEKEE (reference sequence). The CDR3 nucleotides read TGTGCCAGCAGCCTTGGACAGGGTGGGTACGAGCAGTACTTC. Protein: CASSLGQGGYEQYF.

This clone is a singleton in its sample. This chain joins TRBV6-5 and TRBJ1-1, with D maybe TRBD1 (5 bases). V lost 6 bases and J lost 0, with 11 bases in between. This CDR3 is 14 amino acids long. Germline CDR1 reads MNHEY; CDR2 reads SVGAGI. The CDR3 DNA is TGTGCCAGCAGGATCGGGACGGTGAACACTGAAGCTTTCTTT. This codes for CASRIGTVNTEAFF.

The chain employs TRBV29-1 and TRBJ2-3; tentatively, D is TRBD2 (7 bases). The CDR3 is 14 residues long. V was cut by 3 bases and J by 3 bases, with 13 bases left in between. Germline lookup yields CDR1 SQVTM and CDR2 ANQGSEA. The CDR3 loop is CSVDPGGRTDTQYF. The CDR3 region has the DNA TGCAGCGTTGACCCGGGGGGCAGGACAGATACGCAGTATTTT.

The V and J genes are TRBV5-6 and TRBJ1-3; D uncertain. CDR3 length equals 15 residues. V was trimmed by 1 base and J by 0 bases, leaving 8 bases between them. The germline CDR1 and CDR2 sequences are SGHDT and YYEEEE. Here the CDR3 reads CASSLTGGSGNTIYF. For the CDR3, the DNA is TGTGCCAGCAGCTTGACGGGTGGCTCTGGAAACACCATATATTTT.

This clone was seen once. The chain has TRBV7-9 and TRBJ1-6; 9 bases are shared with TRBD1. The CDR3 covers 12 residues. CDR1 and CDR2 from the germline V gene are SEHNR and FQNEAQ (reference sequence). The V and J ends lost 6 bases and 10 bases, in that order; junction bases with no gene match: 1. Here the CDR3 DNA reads TGTGCCAGCAGAACAGGGGGCTCACCCCTCCACTTT. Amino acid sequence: CASRTGGSPLHF. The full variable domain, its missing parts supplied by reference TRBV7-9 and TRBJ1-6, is DTGVSQNPRHKITKRGQNVTFRCDPISEHNRLYWYRQTLGQGPEFLTYFQNEAQLEKSRLLSDRFSAERPKGSFSTLEIQRTEQGDSAMYLCASRTGGSPLHFGNGTRLTVT.

In DNA, the CDR3 is TGTGCCAGCAGGGACACCGGGGAGCTGTTTTTT. Translation gives CASRDTGELFF. The V gene is TRBV3-1 (or the pseudogene TRBV3-2), the J gene TRBJ2-2; D gene ambiguous. CDR1 and CDR2 from the germline V gene are LGHDT and YNNKEL (reference sequence). Trimming took 6 bases from V and 3 from J, leaving 2 bases between them. The CDR3 spans 11 residues.

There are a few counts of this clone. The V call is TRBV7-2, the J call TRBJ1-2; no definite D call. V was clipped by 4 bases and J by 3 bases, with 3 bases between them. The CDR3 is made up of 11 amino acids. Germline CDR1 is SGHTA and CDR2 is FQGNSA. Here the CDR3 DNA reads TGTGCCAGCAGCTACGACTATGGCTACACCTTC. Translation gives CASSYDYGYTF.

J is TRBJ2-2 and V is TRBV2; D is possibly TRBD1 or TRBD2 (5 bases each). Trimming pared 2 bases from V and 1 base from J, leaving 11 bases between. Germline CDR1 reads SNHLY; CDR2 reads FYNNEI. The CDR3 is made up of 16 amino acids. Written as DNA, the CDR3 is TGTGCCAGCAGTGAAACCGGGACGGAGAACACCGGGGAGCTGTTTTTT. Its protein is CASSETGTENTGELFF. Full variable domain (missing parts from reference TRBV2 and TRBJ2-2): EPEVTQTPSHQVTQMGQEVILRCVPISNHLYFYWYRQILGQKVEFLVSFYNNEISEKSEIFDDQFSVERPDGSNFTLKIRSTKLEDSAMYFCASSETGTENTGELFFGEGSRLTVL.

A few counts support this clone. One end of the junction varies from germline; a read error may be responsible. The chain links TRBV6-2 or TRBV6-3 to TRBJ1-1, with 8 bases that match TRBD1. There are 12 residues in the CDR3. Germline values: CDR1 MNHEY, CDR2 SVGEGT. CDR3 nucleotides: TGTGCCAGCAGCACCACGCACGGACAGGGAGTCTTT. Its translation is CASSTTHGQGVF.

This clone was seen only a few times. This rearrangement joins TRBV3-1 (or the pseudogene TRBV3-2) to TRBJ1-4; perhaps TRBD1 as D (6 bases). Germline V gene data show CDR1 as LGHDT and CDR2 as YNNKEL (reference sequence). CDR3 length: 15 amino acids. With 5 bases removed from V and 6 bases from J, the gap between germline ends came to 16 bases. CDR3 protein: CASSVNVGGDEKLFF. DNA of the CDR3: TGTGCCAGCAGCGTCAACGTGGGGGGCGATGAAAAACTGTTTTTT.

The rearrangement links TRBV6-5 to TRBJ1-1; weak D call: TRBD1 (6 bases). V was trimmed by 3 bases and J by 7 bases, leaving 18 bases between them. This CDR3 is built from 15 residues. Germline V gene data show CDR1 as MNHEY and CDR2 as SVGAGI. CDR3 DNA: TGTGCCAGCAGTTATTTCGGGGGCTCGCCGGGTGAAGCTTTCTTT. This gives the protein CASSYFGGSPGEAFF.

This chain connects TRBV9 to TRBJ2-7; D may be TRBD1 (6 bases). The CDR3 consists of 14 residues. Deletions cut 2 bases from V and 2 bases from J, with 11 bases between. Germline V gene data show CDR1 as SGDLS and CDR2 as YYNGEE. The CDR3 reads CASSVDSTAYEQYF. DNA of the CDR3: TGTGCCAGCAGCGTGGACAGTACCGCCTACGAGCAGTACTTC.

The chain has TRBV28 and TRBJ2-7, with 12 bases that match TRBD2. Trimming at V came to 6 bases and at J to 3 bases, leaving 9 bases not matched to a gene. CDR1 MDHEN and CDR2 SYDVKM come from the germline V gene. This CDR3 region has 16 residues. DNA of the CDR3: TGTGCCAGCAGAACCGGGACTAGCGGGCGCAACTACGAGCAGTACTTC. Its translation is CASRTGTSGRNYEQYF.

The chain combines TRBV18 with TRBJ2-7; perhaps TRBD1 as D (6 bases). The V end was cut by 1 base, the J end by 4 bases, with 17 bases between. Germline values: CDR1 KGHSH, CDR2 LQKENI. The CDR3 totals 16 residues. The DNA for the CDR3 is TGTGCCAGCTCACCACGAGGGACAATGACGGGGTACGAGCAGTACTTC. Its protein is CASSPRGTMTGYEQYF.

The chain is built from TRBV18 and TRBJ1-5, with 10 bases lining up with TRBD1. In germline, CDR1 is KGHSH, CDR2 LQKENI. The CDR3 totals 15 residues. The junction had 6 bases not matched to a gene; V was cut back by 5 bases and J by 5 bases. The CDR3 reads CASSRQGASDQPQHF. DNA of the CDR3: TGTGCCAGCTCAAGACAGGGGGCGTCTGATCAGCCCCAGCATTTT.

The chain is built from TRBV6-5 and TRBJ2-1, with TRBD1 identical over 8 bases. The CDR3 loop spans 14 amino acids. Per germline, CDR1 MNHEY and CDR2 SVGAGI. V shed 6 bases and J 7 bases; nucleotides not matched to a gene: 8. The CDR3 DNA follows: TGTGCCAGCAGAGGACAGGGACGTACGAATGAGCAGTTCTTC. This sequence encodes CASRGQGRTNEQFF.